This entry concerns a single T cell receptor (beta chain). The antigen is not known. The data originate from a study of CD8 T cells in ankylosing spondylitis. Whole-study findings and limits: Both synovial fluid and blood in reactive arthritis had previously been reported to carry some motif variants. The study looked at matched synovial fluid samples from ankylosing spondylitis patients. Disease-linked clones were reported to be significantly enriched there. About 8 highly homologous variants made up a TCR beta motif, and this motif appeared characteristic of ankylosing spondylitis blood.

Construction of TCR beta libraries was performed using quantitative 5'-RACE with molecular barcodes. TCRdb fed the 5' RACE reads into MiXCR, producing one record per CDR3 protein. The table includes hundreds of thousands of distinct CDR3 sequences, 25% to 30% detected once. Germline CDR1 reads LNHNV; CDR2 reads YYDKDF (reference sequence). The length of the CDR3 is 16 residues. Trimming stripped 2 bases from V and 0 bases from J, with 14 bases between. The sample consisted of blood, either unsorted or a sorted T cell fraction (not recorded which). The genes are TRBV15 and TRBJ2-7; D perhaps matches TRBD1 (6 bases). The TCR comes from a male donor with ankylosing spondylitis. The CDR3 sequence: CATSRLTGKSSYEQYF. CDR3 DNA sequence: TGTGCCACCAGCAGATTAACAGGGAAGAGCTCCTACGAGCAGTACTTC.